Detailed here is one T cell receptor beta chain. This clonotype was seen a few times. Its antigen has not been determined. Base qualities are not provided; no much larger clone lies one nucleotide away. The data were taken from a study of Graves' ophthalmopathy and Graves' hyperthyroidism (dated by TCRdb to between 2018 and 2020). A note on the overall study: Stable hyperthyroidism was defined as no progression to ophthalmopathy within 18 months of follow-up. An independent validation cohort was composed of roughly 18 hyperthyroidism patients and around 16 patients who later progressed from hyperthyroidism to ophthalmopathy. A discovery set of 100 patients (around 40 ophthalmopathy, about 59 stable hyperthyroidism) was enrolled to explore V-J signatures distinguishing ophthalmopathy from hyperthyroidism. In total, around 130 blood samples were TCR-sequenced: some 40 ophthalmopathy, roughly 77 hyperthyroidism and some 17 hyperthyroidism-to-ophthalmopathy patients. In about six hyperthyroidism patients, the T-cell repertoire of thyroid tissue was compared with the T-cell repertoire of blood. The study used signatures of the TCR beta repertoire to tell Graves' ophthalmopathy apart from Graves' hyperthyroidism and to predict which patients would progress to ophthalmopathy. After sampling, hyperthyroidism patients received methimazole starting at 30 mg daily, and ophthalmopathy patients received high-dose intravenous methylprednisolone. Summary of the overall study and its limitations: In cross-validation, the 13-signature model distinguished ophthalmopathy from stable hyperthyroidism with about 90% sensitivity and about 81% specificity, while in the test set the corresponding values were about 80% and 75%. Most expanded thyroid clonotypes with a frequency above 0.001 also appeared in blood, which suggests that blood repertoires may reflect the immune response in the thyroid. In validation, the model predicted ophthalmopathy progression with less than 71% sensitivity and approximately 75% specificity; 12 predicted patients were CT-confirmed with GO in a median of 6.5 months. No statistical method was used to set the sample size in advance, and the investigators knew which group each participant was assigned to.

From its cysteine to its phenylalanine, the CDR3 spans 16 amino acids. Here the CDR3 DNA is all that survives: 48 bases in frame from base 1. CDR1 and CDR2 are drawn from the germline V gene (reference sequence): SEHNR, FQNEAQ. V has 5 bases trimmed and J has 1 base trimmed; junction bases matching no gene number 9. For repertoire sequencing, the TCR beta CDR3 regions were amplified from RNA transcripts. A first-round RT-PCR used HTBI primers with the Qiagen OneStep RT-PCR kit, followed by a second-round multiplex PCR, size selection and purification. Libraries were sequenced on an Illumina HiSeq2000 using paired-end 100 bp reads. Concerning the study's data processing: SOAPnuke was used to process the reads, removing any read that contained adapters or uncalled bases, had a mean Phred below 15, or lacked an exact match to the constant primer or identifier. High-quality paired reads were merged with COPE v1.2.5. Each unique nucleotide sequence was defined as a clonotype, and clonotypes were aligned to IMGT TRB V, D and J references with MiTCR v1.1. The analysis was limited to V-J combinations with a frequency above 0.0001, which together covered around 99% of the repertoires. For each V-J combination, a TCR clonal expansion and chaos score was defined as F50 clonal expansion divided by the chaos observed in the TCRdist matrix. Welch's t-statistics and random forest were used to narrow the features down to about a dozen V-J combinations, which were then fed into a naive Bayes classifier. The Morisita-Horn index was used to measure how similar the thyroid and blood repertoires were. TCRdb reworked the public reads: Q25 trimming with fastp, MiXCR clone assembly, productive beta chains retained. Records with the same CDR3 protein are collapsed into one entry carrying the most frequent genes and DNA. TCRdb's processing, not the authors' own work, is the source of the V and J calls. This sample gives 1 million to 1.3 million distinct CDR3 sequences in total; about 35% of them show up just once. Over 8.5% of the sample lies in the top ten.

The hyperthyroidism patients were 18 to 65 years old and newly diagnosed, with a disease duration of less than 2 months. Anyone with other autoimmune diseases, uncontrolled infections, pregnancy or lactation was excluded from the study. Clinical symptoms, serum thyroxine, TRAb, thyroid ultrasound and orbital computed tomography formed the basis of the diagnosis. Total RNA was extracted using Trizol reagent, and RNA quality was checked on an Agilent 2100 Bioanalyzer. This chain is built from TRBV7-9 and TRBJ2-7; 9 bases in the junction line up with TRBD2. The sequence was collected from an adult man with Graves' hyperthyroidism. The sample consisted of peripheral blood or thyroid tissue (not recorded which). The bases are TGTGCCAGCAGCCAAGGGGCAGCGGGAGGATCCTACGAGCAGTACTTC. Its protein is CASSQGAAGGSYEQYF.